Reported below is one T cell receptor (beta chain). This record belongs to a study of blood T cell repertoires in COVID-19. Study processing details: Counts of nucleated cells, estimated from reference gene primer amplification, were obtained. Profiled with immunoSEQ multiplex PCR; TCRdb holds only in-frame clones, not every one. V, J and clone size were drawn from that table, and D and trimming were deduced from the DNA. Of about 80,000 clones listed, about 83% are singletons. This receptor was obtained from a woman older than 75 with active or convalescent COVID-19. Material for sequencing was peripheral blood.

The CDR3 DNA is TGTGCCAGCAGCCAAACATCCTACGAGCAGTACTTC. It codes for CASSQTSYEQYF. V gene TRBV28 combines with J gene TRBJ2-7, with D unclear. CDR3 length equals 12 residues. Trimming removed 6 bases from V and 1 base from J, with 7 bases in between. CDR1 and CDR2 (germline): MDHEN, SYDVKM.